This T cell receptor (beta chain) was sequenced in a study of human T cells and chemical hapten exposure. Study at large: For the roughly 26-week duration of the study, patients were given weekly doses of diphenylcyclopropenone on the scalp.

Regarding the study as a whole: Unchanged with DPC sensitization were TCRs above 1 in 1000 frequency.

Original processing methods: With a range of about 20,000 to 690,600, the median per sample was roughly 97,000 TCRs. TCRdb re-derived calls from the RACE reads in MiXCR, one entry per CDR3 protein. The V and J calls reflect TCRdb's pipeline rather than the authors' work. The sample records some 120,000 distinct CDR3 sequences, about an eighth being singletons. This clonotype was counted at least ten times. Its specificity is unknown. Regarding time point: patch test 1, 2 weeks after DPC sensitization. Treatment indicated: therapeutic diphenylcyclopropenone sensitization with weekly scalp DPC. The study drew its donors from alopecia patients who were 18 to 70 years old and suitable for DPC. Per germline, CDR1 MDHEN and CDR2 SYDVKM. The CDR3 is made up of 14 amino acids. With 7 bases removed from V and 5 bases from J, the gap between germline ends came to 17 bases.

This sequence originates from a woman aged 45-59 years with alopecia areata. Some clones in this sample may be carry-over from other donors' samples. V is TRBV28 and J is TRBJ1-2; tentatively, D is TRBD1 (5 bases). This specimen was whole blood, taken in connection with sensitization to the hapten diphenylcyclopropenone (DPC). This CDR3 reads CASKPGPQLYGYTF. The CDR3 DNA sequence: TGTGCCAGCAAGCCGGGACCCCAATTATATGGCTACACCTTC.